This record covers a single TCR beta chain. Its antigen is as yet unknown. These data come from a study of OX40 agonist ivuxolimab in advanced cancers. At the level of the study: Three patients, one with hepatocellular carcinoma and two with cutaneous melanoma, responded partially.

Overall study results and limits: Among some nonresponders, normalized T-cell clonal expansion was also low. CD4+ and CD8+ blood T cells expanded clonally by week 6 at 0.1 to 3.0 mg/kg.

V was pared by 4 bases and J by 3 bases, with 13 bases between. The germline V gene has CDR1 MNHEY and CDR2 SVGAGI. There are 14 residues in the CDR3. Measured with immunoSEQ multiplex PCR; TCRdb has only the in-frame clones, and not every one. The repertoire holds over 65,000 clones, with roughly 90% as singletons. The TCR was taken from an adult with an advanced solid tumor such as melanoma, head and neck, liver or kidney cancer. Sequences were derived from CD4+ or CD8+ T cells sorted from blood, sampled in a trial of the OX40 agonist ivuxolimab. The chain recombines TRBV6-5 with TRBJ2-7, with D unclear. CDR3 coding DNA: TGTGCCAGCAGTTCACCACAGTCGAGCTACGAGCAGTACTTC. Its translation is CASSSPQSSYEQYF.